These 17 T cell receptor beta chains came from one sample sequenced in a study of blood T cell repertoires in COVID-19. Profiling relied on immunoSEQ multiplex PCR, and the TCRdb table lists in-frame clones only, not all of them. The sample lists roughly 200,000 clones, over 75% occurring once. The sequenced sample was peripheral blood. The receptors derive from a man aged 65 to 85 with active or convalescent COVID-19.

V gene TRBV5-1 combines with J gene TRBJ1-1; no reliable D call. The CDR3 is made up of 14 amino acids. Per germline, CDR1 SGHRS and CDR2 YFSETQ. With 4 bases removed from V and 0 bases from J, the gap between germline ends came to 10 bases. CDR3 loop: CASSSGSMNTEAFF. CDR3 in DNA: TGCGCCAGCAGCAGCGGGAGCATGAACACTGAAGCTTTCTTT.

J is TRBJ1-2 and V is TRBV27, with TRBD1 matching over 9 bases. Germline CDR1 reads MNHEY; CDR2 reads SMNVEV (reference sequence). J was trimmed by 4 bases and V by 5 bases; bases with no gene match: 8. This CDR3 region has 15 residues. CDR3 nucleotides: TGTGCCAGCAGTATCCAACAGGGGGCCAGCTATGGCTACACCTTC. Its translation is CASSIQQGASYGYTF.

This clone appeared a few times. V gene TRBV4-1 combines with J gene TRBJ1-5; perhaps TRBD1 as D (5 bases). Germline V lookup: CDR1 MGHRA, CDR2 YSYEKL. V was shortened by 4 bases and J by 0 bases, with 16 bases between the two germline ends. This CDR3 spans 17 amino acids. The CDR3 region has the DNA TGCGCCAGCAGCCCAGACCCTCGGGGGACTAGCAATCAGCCCCAGCATTTT. It encodes CASSPDPRGTSNQPQHF.

The genes are TRBV9 and TRBJ2-2; D not resolved. There are 15 residues in the CDR3. With 0 bases removed from V and 3 bases from J, the gap between germline ends came to 9 bases. Germline CDR1 is SGDLS and CDR2 is YYNGEE. Here the CDR3 reads CASSVGGGDTGELFF. CDR3 DNA sequence: TGTGCCAGCAGCGTAGGTGGCGGTGACACCGGGGAGCTGTTTTTT.

The V call is TRBV4-2, the J call TRBJ2-3; 10 bases align to TRBD2. The germline V gene has CDR1 LGHNA and CDR2 YNFKEQ. The J segment lost 2 bases and the V segment lost 4 bases, leaving 3 bases of the junction unmatched. The CDR3 contains 15 residues. The CDR3 region has the DNA TGTGCCAGCAGCCCCAGCGGGGGGGTCACAGATACGCAGTATTTT. It is translated as CASSPSGGVTDTQYF.

The CDR3 protein is CASSLLAGVGETQYF. CDR3 sequence (DNA): TGCGCCAGCAGTTTGTTAGCGGGAGTGGGAGAGACCCAGTACTTC. The chain links TRBV5-1 to TRBJ2-5; 9 bases agree with TRBD2. Germline V gives CDR1 SGHRS, CDR2 YFSETQ. The CDR3 runs to 15 residues. The V gene end was trimmed by 5 bases and the J gene end by 4 bases; junction bases not matched to a gene: 9.

This clone was seen only a few times. The genes are TRBV3-1 (or the pseudogene TRBV3-2) and TRBJ1-1; D might be TRBD1 (6 bases). This CDR3 has 15 residues. Trimming removed 4 bases from V and 3 bases from J, with 15 bases in between. Germline CDR1 is LGHDT and CDR2 is YNNKEL (reference sequence). CDR3 DNA: TGTGCCAGCAGCCCTTGGGCAGGGGAGTACACTGAAGCTTTCTTT. It specifies CASSPWAGEYTEAFF.

The chain combines TRBV6-5 with TRBJ1-1, with 11 bases matching TRBD1. The CDR3 covers 13 residues. Germline CDR1 MNHEY, CDR2 SVGAGI. V was pared by 10 bases and J by 5 bases, with 6 bases of the junction left unmatched. CDR3 sequence (DNA): TGTGCCACAGGACAGGGGGCGAGAACTGAAGCTTTCTTT. It encodes CATGQGARTEAFF.

In its sample, this clone was seen a few times. The genes are TRBV7-2 and TRBJ1-5, with TRBD1 identical over 10 bases. The germline CDR1 and CDR2 sequences are SGHTA and FQGNSA. The CDR3 is 15 amino acids. The V and J ends lost 4 bases and 5 bases, in that order; junction bases with no gene match: 5. The CDR3 loop is CASSYRQGADQPQHF. CDR3 DNA: TGTGCCAGCAGCTACCGACAGGGGGCCGATCAGCCCCAGCATTTT.

In the case of this clone: A much more abundant neighbour one base away suggests this may be a read error. This chain uses TRBV25-1 with TRBJ1-1, with a tentative D call TRBD1 (5 bases). V lost 6 bases to trimming and J lost 1 base, with 9 bases between them. Germline V CDR1 and CDR2: MGHDK, SYGVNS. The CDR3 has 13 amino acids. CDR3 DNA: TGTGCCAGCAGCCCCCAGGGGAACACTGAAGCTTTCTTT. It encodes CASSPQGNTEAFF.

This chain uses TRBV23-1 with TRBJ2-4; 7 bases agree with TRBD1. TRBV23-1 has ORF status, its function being uncertain. The ends lost 8 bases at V and 1 base at J; junction bases unmatched: 17. This CDR3 contains 18 residues. The CDR3 protein is CASPWDSVVWLAKNIQYF. For the CDR3, the DNA is TGCGCCAGCCCCTGGGACAGCGTCGTGTGGTTGGCCAAAAACATTCAGTACTTC.

CDR3 nucleotide sequence: TGTGCCAGCAGCCATAGCGGGGGCGCCTACGAGCAGTACTTC. It codes for CASSHSGGAYEQYF. The V and J genes are TRBV7-2 and TRBJ2-7; 9 bases line up with TRBD2. Per the germline V gene, CDR1 is SGHTA and CDR2 is FQGNSA. Germline trimming cut 5 bases from V and 2 bases from J; bases unmatched to any gene: 4. CDR3 size: 14 residues.

The chain is built from TRBV4-1 and TRBJ2-1; a weak D match, TRBD2 (5 bases). The CDR3 has 17 amino acids. Germline V lookup: CDR1 MGHRA, CDR2 YSYEKL. V lost 2 bases and J 9 bases, leaving 23 bases between the germline ends. CDR3 in DNA: TGCGCCAGCAGCCAATATGCCTCGGGGAGTACGTTGGGTGAGCAGTTCTTC. Translation: CASSQYASGSTLGEQFF.

This clone was recorded a few times. The chain couples TRBV30 to TRBJ1-6; TRBD1 matches at 7 bases. CDR1 and CDR2 (germline): GTSNPN, SVGIG (reference sequence). The CDR3 has 17 residues. V dropped 4 bases and J dropped 0; count of bases not matched to a gene: 9. The CDR3 region has the DNA TGTGCCTGGACCAAGGACAGGTTAAGCTCCTATAATTCACCCCTCCACTTT. It codes for CAWTKDRLSSYNSPLHF. Looking up the rest from reference TRBV30 and TRBJ1-6 gives the full variable domain: SQTIHQWPATLVQPVGSPLSLECTVEGTSNPNLYWYRQAAGRGLQLLFYSVGIGQISSEVPQNLSASRPQDRQFILSSKKLLLSDSGFYLCAWTKDRLSSYNSPLHFGNGTRLTVT.

This sequence joins TRBV12-5 and TRBJ1-2, with a tentative D call TRBD1 (6 bases). Germline V gene sequence: CDR1 LGHNT, CDR2 FRNRAP. The V end lost 0 bases, the J end lost 5 bases, and 13 bases lay between the germline ends. This CDR3 spans 15 amino acids. CDR3 in DNA: TGTGCTAGTGGTTTGGTTGAGCAGCAGGGGTATGGCTACACCTTC. Translation gives CASGLVEQQGYGYTF.

The V gene is TRBV27, the J gene TRBJ2-5; 7 bases are shared with TRBD2. The CDR3 runs to 16 residues. In germline, CDR1 is MNHEY, CDR2 SMNVEV (reference sequence). V was clipped by 7 bases and J by 5 bases; unmatched bases: 16. CDR3: CASTPSGSGGRETQYF. The CDR3 DNA reads as TGTGCCAGCACCCCTTCCGGATCGGGGGGTCGGGAGACCCAGTACTTC.

CDR3 residues: CASSRIRDINGYTF. DNA of the CDR3: TGTGCCAGCAGCCGCATCCGGGACATAAATGGCTACACCTTC. This chain links TRBV14 with TRBJ1-2; D is perhaps TRBD1 (6 bases). The CDR3 runs to 14 residues. Germline loops: CDR1 SGHDN, CDR2 FVKESK. V lost 4 bases to trimming and J lost 6 bases, with 15 bases between them.